This TCR beta chain was found in a study of blood T cell repertoires in COVID-19. In the original processing: Amplified reference gene primers provided the basis for estimating nucleated cell counts. Repertoires were generated with immunoSEQ multiplex PCR, while TCRdb's copy carries only in-frame clones and drops some. V and J calls and clone size are given by that table; D and trimming were obtained from the DNA. The data contain hundreds of thousands of clones, approximately 91% of them singletons. The germline gives CDR1 SGHAT, CDR2 FQNNGV. The CDR3 is 14 amino acids. The J segment lost 7 bases and the V segment lost 5 bases, leaving 11 bases of the junction unmatched.

The TCR originated in a woman under 40 with COVID-19, enrolled during active disease. The genes are TRBV11-2 and TRBJ2-7; 7 bases agree with TRBD1. Sequences were obtained from peripheral blood. CDR3 bases: TGTGCCAGCAGCCCAGGGGGTCGGTTGAGTGAGCAGTACTTC. Amino acid sequence: CASSPGGRLSEQYF. The whole variable domain, remainder taken from reference TRBV11-2 and TRBJ2-7, is EAGVAQSPRYKIIEKRQSVAFWCNPISGHATLYWYQQILGQGPKLLIQFQNNGVVDDSQLPKDRFSAERLKGVDSTLKIQPAKLEDSAVYLCASSPGGRLSEQYFGPGTRLTVT.